These 9 T cell receptor beta chains share one sample of origin, sequenced in a study of cytomegalovirus exposure and HLA in healthy donors. Method: immunoSEQ multiplex PCR; TCRdb's copy keeps in-frame clones and lacks some. The sample comprises tens of thousands of clones, 80% to 90% of which are singletons, and under 7.5% rests with the top ten. Input material: PBMCs. These receptors were collected from a woman in her 30s in good health and CMV-seronegative.

The rearrangement links TRBV28 to TRBJ1-2, with 7 nucleotides matching TRBD1. The germline V gene has CDR1 MDHEN and CDR2 SYDVKM. Germline trimming cut 4 bases from V and 3 bases from J; bases unmatched to any gene: 8. This CDR3 contains 15 residues. CDR3 loop: CASSSRGTGDYGYTF. CDR3 bases: TGTGCCAGCAGTTCCCGGGGCACAGGGGACTATGGCTACACCTTC.

This chain joins TRBV11-3 and TRBJ2-7; D is perhaps TRBD2 (7 bases). This CDR3 region has 18 residues. Germline V gives CDR1 SGHNT, CDR2 YENEEA. Trimming stripped 1 base from V and 5 bases from J, with 24 bases between. CDR3 coding DNA: TGTGCCAGCAGCTTAGTTCAAGAGGGGGGGACCCGTTTGAACGAGCAGTACTTC. Amino acid sequence: CASSLVQEGGTRLNEQYF.

This clone was counted once. The chain recombines TRBV20-1 with TRBJ1-4, with a possible D match to TRBD1 (6 bases). Germline loops: CDR1 DFQATT, CDR2 SNEGSKA (reference sequence). Deletions cut 6 bases from V and 8 bases from J, with 10 bases between. This CDR3 region has 11 residues. CDR3 DNA: TGCAGTGCCGTCCAGGGGGAAAAACTGTTTTTT. Residues: CSAVQGEKLFF.

This chain connects TRBV5-1 to TRBJ2-3, with unresolved D. From germline, CDR1 is SGHRS and CDR2 YFSETQ. The CDR3 totals 15 residues. V lost 3 bases and J lost 0, with 11 bases in between. The CDR3 is CASSSRSISTDTQYF. CDR3 sequence (DNA): TGCGCCAGCAGCTCCAGATCGATCAGCACAGATACGCAGTATTTT. The variable domain in full, with the rest retrieved from reference TRBV5-1 and TRBJ2-3, is KAGVTQTPRYLIKTRGQQVTLSCSPISGHRSVSWYQQTPGQGLQFLFEYFSETQRNKGNFPGRFSGRQFSNSRSEMNVSTLELGDSALYLCASSSRSISTDTQYFGPGTRLTVL.

This chain uses TRBV28 with TRBJ1-1, with TRBD1 identical over 7 bases. The CDR3 sequence is 16 residues long. V trimming: 4 bases; J trimming: 1 base; junction bases outside the gene matches: 9. Germline V CDR1 and CDR2: MDHEN, SYDVKM. The CDR3 region has the DNA TGTGCCAGCAGTTGGACTTACCGGGACAGGAACACTGAAGCTTTCTTT. Translating gives CASSWTYRDRNTEAFF.

This clone came up once. This chain joins TRBV4-1 and TRBJ2-4; 8 bases map to TRBD2. V was pared by 3 bases and J by 0 bases, with 7 bases of the junction left unmatched. The CDR3 has 17 amino acids. The germline V gene encodes CDR1 MGHRA and CDR2 YSYEKL. DNA of the CDR3: TGCGCCAGCAGCCATCCCCCGGCGGGAGGAGCCAAAAACATTCAGTACTTC. Its translation: CASSHPPAGGAKNIQYF.

On this clone itself: A junction end diverges from the germline sequence, so it may reflect a read error. The chain is built from TRBV27 and TRBJ2-1, with unresolved D. The CDR3 is made up of 14 amino acids. CDR1 is MNHEY, CDR2 SMNVEV, per germline (reference sequence). The CDR3 DNA reads TGTGCCAGCAGTTTATCGAGTTCCTTCAATGAGCAGTTCTTC. Translating gives CASSLSSSFNEQFF.

The chain employs TRBV5-4 and TRBJ2-3, with 8 bases identical to TRBD2. The CDR3 has 15 residues. With 4 bases clipped from V and 6 bases from J, the junction kept 10 bases outside the gene matches. The germline V gene encodes CDR1 SGHNT and CDR2 YYREEE (reference sequence). The CDR3 nucleotides read TGTGCCAGCAGCGCGGGGGGCCACAGGGAGGATACGCAGTATTTT. It yields the protein CASSAGGHREDTQYF.

V and J are TRBV2 and TRBJ2-5; 7 nucleotides match TRBD1. Trimming removed 8 bases from V and 2 bases from J; junction bases left unmatched: 5. The CDR3 runs to 13 residues. Germline lookup yields CDR1 SNHLY and CDR2 FYNNEI. For the CDR3, the DNA is TGTGCCAGCCACAGGGGTAGGCAAGAGACCCAGTACTTC. This gives the protein CASHRGRQETQYF.